The entry below describes one T cell receptor beta chain. The data originate from a study of long-term antiretroviral therapy in people with HIV. Survey level was the resolution at which the v3.0 immunoSEQ assay ran. Produced via immunoSEQ multiplex PCR; TCRdb's table is partial and in-frame only. The sample yields roughly 15,000 clones, roughly nine tenths seen once. Every participant with HIV received treatment in the United States. The samples, holding 1-10 million cryopreserved PBMC, were thawed before DNA extraction was carried out. V was cut by 5 bases and J by 8 bases, with 12 bases left in between. Germline V gene sequence: CDR1 SEHNR, CDR2 FQNEAQ (reference sequence). This CDR3 comprises 13 residues.

V is TRBV7-9 and J is TRBJ1-4; no firm D call. The origin of this receptor is a woman in her thirties or forties with HIV. Sequenced material: unsorted PBMCs, taken 0.6 years after starting antiretroviral therapy. This CDR3 reads CASSLWAEEKLFF. The CDR3, as DNA: TGTGCCAGCAGCCTATGGGCGGAGGAAAAACTGTTTTTT.